Listed below are T cell receptor beta chains from one sample, sequenced in a study of blood T cell repertoires in COVID-19. Repertoires were generated with immunoSEQ multiplex PCR, while TCRdb's copy carries only in-frame clones and drops some. The profile shows 45,000 or so clones, roughly three quarters of them singletons. Sequencing was performed on peripheral blood. The receptors were sampled from a man aged 65 to 79 with acute or convalescent COVID-19. Both conserved end residues are part of each CDR3. The order of the fields is J gene, CDR3 length, clone size, D gene, V gene, CDR3 DNA, CDR3 protein. The D gene is left open where the match is weak. Not all rows give a size; the values are once, few, many and, for expanded clones, a class.

j_call: TRBJ2-2; cdr3_length: 11; clone_size: -; d_call: -; v_call: TRBV12-3/TRBV12-4; cdr3_nt: TGTGCCAGCTCAAACACCGGGGAGCTGTTTTTT; cdr3_aa: CASSNTGELFF
j_call: TRBJ2-3; cdr3_length: 14; clone_size: -; d_call: -; v_call: TRBV3-1/TRBV3-2; cdr3_nt: TGTGCCAGCAGCCAAGGGGGCGGGGCAGATACGCAGTATTTT; cdr3_aa: CASSQGGGADTQYF
j_call: TRBJ1-4; cdr3_length: 12; clone_size: -; d_call: -; v_call: TRBV12-3/TRBV12-4; cdr3_nt: TGTGCCAGCAGTTCATCCTACCCAAAACTGTTTTTT; cdr3_aa: CASSSSYPKLFF
j_call: TRBJ1-6; cdr3_length: 17; clone_size: once; d_call: -; v_call: TRBV4-1; cdr3_nt: TGCGCCAGCAGCCAAGGCGCCCGGGGGGGCAACTATTCACCCCTCCACTTT; cdr3_aa: CASSQGARGGNYSPLHF
j_call: TRBJ1-4; cdr3_length: 14; clone_size: -; d_call: TRBD1; v_call: TRBV5-1; cdr3_nt: TGCGCCAGCAGCCCCGGGACAGGGGGTGAAAAACTGTTTTTT; cdr3_aa: CASSPGTGGEKLFF
j_call: TRBJ2-3; cdr3_length: 16; clone_size: few; d_call: TRBD1; v_call: TRBV5-5; cdr3_nt: TGTGCCAGCAGCTTGGGTGGACAGGGATCCTTAGATACGCAGTATTTT; cdr3_aa: CASSLGGQGSLDTQYF
j_call: TRBJ1-4; cdr3_length: 14; clone_size: -; d_call: TRBD1; v_call: TRBV7-2; cdr3_nt: TGTGCCAGCAGCTCCCTGACAGGGGGGGAAAAACTGTTTTTT; cdr3_aa: CASSSLTGGEKLFF
j_call: TRBJ2-2; cdr3_length: 15; clone_size: -; d_call: TRBD1; v_call: TRBV6-5; cdr3_nt: TGTGCCAGCAGAACAGGGGGCCGTTACACCGGGGAGCTGTTTTTT; cdr3_aa: CASRTGGRYTGELFF
j_call: TRBJ2-7; cdr3_length: 11; clone_size: -; d_call: -; v_call: TRBV18; cdr3_nt: TGTGCCAGCTCAGCGTCCTACGAGCAGTACTTC; cdr3_aa: CASSASYEQYF
j_call: TRBJ2-7; cdr3_length: 13; clone_size: -; d_call: -; v_call: TRBV28; cdr3_nt: TGTGCCAGCGTCGTGTCGGCAGGGGTCGAGCAGTACTTC; cdr3_aa: CASVVSAGVEQYF
j_call: TRBJ1-5; cdr3_length: 12; clone_size: -; d_call: -; v_call: TRBV10-3; cdr3_nt: TGTGCCATCAGAGGAGGGCTCCAGCCCCAGCATTTT; cdr3_aa: CAIRGGLQPQHF
j_call: TRBJ1-1; cdr3_length: 13; clone_size: -; d_call: TRBD1; v_call: TRBV27; cdr3_nt: TGTGCCAGCGCCAGGGGGTACAACACTGAAGCTTTCTTT; cdr3_aa: CASARGYNTEAFF
j_call: TRBJ1-1; cdr3_length: 12; clone_size: -; d_call: -; v_call: TRBV5-5; cdr3_nt: TGTGCCAGCAGCTTGACAGACACTGAAGCTTTCTTT; cdr3_aa: CASSLTDTEAFF
j_call: TRBJ1-6; cdr3_length: 16; clone_size: -; d_call: -; v_call: TRBV21-1; cdr3_nt: TGTGCCAGCAGCAAAGCGCTCAGGGGGCGAAATTCACCCCTCCACTTT; cdr3_aa: CASSKALRGRNSPLHF
j_call: TRBJ1-1; cdr3_length: 17; clone_size: -; d_call: TRBD1; v_call: TRBV19; cdr3_nt: TGTGCCAGTAGTATCGGGCGACAGGGAAGGGGGAACACTGAAGCTTTCTTT; cdr3_aa: CASSIGRQGRGNTEAFF
j_call: TRBJ1-6; cdr3_length: 12; clone_size: few; d_call: -; v_call: TRBV7-9; cdr3_nt: TGTGCCAGCAGCTCCGGGAATTCACCCCTCCACTTT; cdr3_aa: CASSSGNSPLHF
j_call: TRBJ2-7; cdr3_length: 14; clone_size: few; d_call: -; v_call: TRBV4-1; cdr3_nt: TGCGCCAGCAGCCAAGTACAAAACTCCTACGAGCAGTACTTC; cdr3_aa: CASSQVQNSYEQYF
j_call: TRBJ2-3; cdr3_length: 12; clone_size: -; d_call: TRBD2; v_call: TRBV3-1/TRBV3-2; cdr3_nt: TGTGCCAGCAGCCAGGGTAGCGGGCCGCAGTATTTT; cdr3_aa: CASSQGSGPQYF
j_call: TRBJ1-1; cdr3_length: 16; clone_size: -; d_call: -; v_call: TRBV19; cdr3_nt: TGTGCCAGTACCACGGCTGTACAGGGAAGTAGCACTGAAGCTTTCTTT; cdr3_aa: CASTTAVQGSSTEAFF
j_call: TRBJ1-1; cdr3_length: 14; clone_size: -; d_call: -; v_call: TRBV19; cdr3_nt: TGTGCCAGTAGTGTTACAGGGACGAACACTGAAGCTTTCTTT; cdr3_aa: CASSVTGTNTEAFF
j_call: TRBJ1-1; cdr3_length: 13; clone_size: -; d_call: -; v_call: TRBV4-2; cdr3_nt: TGTGCCAGCAGCCAAGATCGGCGGGAAGAAGCTTTCTTT; cdr3_aa: CASSQDRREEAFF
j_call: TRBJ1-5; cdr3_length: 15; clone_size: -; d_call: -; v_call: TRBV19; cdr3_nt: TGTGCCAGTAGTACCGGGGATAGCACCAATCAGCCCCAGCATTTT; cdr3_aa: CASSTGDSTNQPQHF